This TCR beta chain was found in a study of post-analysis software for immune sequencing data. Study information: The disease courses spanned relapsing-remitting, secondary progressive and progressive-relapsing forms of multiple sclerosis. Study-level findings and limits: For normalized Chao1 diversity, multiple sclerosis patients scored significantly lower than controls did. The five TRBV segments detected at higher frequency in patients than in controls included TRBV5-6, TRBV5-1 and TRBV20-1. By F measure, strong co-clustering occurred among samples prepared in the same batch.

Unique molecular identifiers had been added to the TCR beta cDNA libraries. Each sample of roughly 0.9 to 10 million input T cells yielded around 500,000 cDNA molecules, so each molecule approximated one T cell. Using its own MiXCR run on the PCR reads, TCRdb lists one record per CDR3 protein. The sample consists of about 820,000 distinct CDR3 sequences, 53% of them appearing once. About this clonotype: Its antigen is not identified.

Per the germline V gene, CDR1 is SGHDT and CDR2 is YYEEEE. This CDR3 spans 16 amino acids. V lost 0 bases and J lost 0, with 10 bases in between. The chain has TRBV5-6 and TRBJ2-1, with D hard to call. The origin of this receptor is a girl aged 10-17 years with multiple sclerosis. The sample consisted of blood. The CDR3 nucleotides are TGTGCCAGCAGCTTGGGGCCGTTGAGCTCCTACAATGAGCAGTTCTTC. Encoded protein: CASSLGPLSSYNEQFF.